These 13 T cell receptor beta chains share one sample of origin, sequenced in a study of blood T cell repertoires in COVID-19. Libraries were prepared by immunoSEQ multiplex PCR; TCRdb keeps only in-frame clonotypes and omits some of them. The data show under 85,000 clones, roughly 80% seen once. The sequenced material came from peripheral blood. The receptors come from a man aged 60 to 75 with active or convalescent COVID-19.

The rearrangement links TRBV27 to TRBJ1-5, with D perhaps TRBD1 (6 bases). Germline CDR1 and CDR2: MNHEY and SMNVEV (reference sequence). Trimming pared 5 bases from V and 3 bases from J, leaving 11 bases between. CDR3 length: 14 amino acids. The DNA for the CDR3 is TGTGCCAGCAGTCCTACAGGGTCCAATCAGCCCCAGCATTTT. This encodes CASSPTGSNQPQHF.

The chain is built from TRBV7-2 and TRBJ1-2; 7 bases fit TRBD1. CDR3 length equals 15 residues. CDR1 is SGHTA and CDR2 is FQGNSA in the germline V gene. V shed 7 bases, J shed 6 bases, and the junction held 14 bases outside the gene matches. CDR3 sequence reads: CASTVVGGERNGYTF. In nucleotides, the CDR3 is TGTGCCAGCACCGTCGTAGGGGGCGAGAGGAATGGCTACACCTTC.

The V and J genes are TRBV3-1 (or the pseudogene TRBV3-2) and TRBJ1-1; D call uncertain. The CDR3 loop spans 15 amino acids. Germline loops: CDR1 LGHDT, CDR2 YNNKEL (reference sequence). Trimming shortened V by 4 bases and J by 4 bases, and 16 bases separated the two germline ends. CDR3 in DNA: TGTGCCAGCAGCCCGCCGACCCTCCGGAGCACTGAAGCTTTCTTT. Protein: CASSPPTLRSTEAFF.

The chain joins TRBV3-1 (or the pseudogene TRBV3-2) to TRBJ1-1; TRBD1 is a possible D gene (5 bases). The germline gives CDR1 LGHDT, CDR2 YNNKEL (reference sequence). CDR3 length: 13 amino acids. Trimming pared 2 bases from V and 1 base from J, leaving 5 bases between. This CDR3 is CASSQTGNTEAFF. Here the CDR3 DNA reads TGTGCCAGCAGCCAAACAGGGAACACTGAAGCTTTCTTT.

The chain carries TRBV6-5 and TRBJ1-1; tentative D call: TRBD1 (6 bases). Between the trimmed V and J ends, which lost 6 bases and 0 bases, there was a span of 11 bases. Germline V gene lookup returns CDR1 MNHEY and CDR2 SVGAGI. The CDR3 has 14 residues. CDR3 loop: CASRPGQMNTEAFF. In DNA, the CDR3 is TGTGCCAGCAGGCCCGGACAGATGAACACTGAAGCTTTCTTT.

The V and J genes are TRBV6-5 and TRBJ2-7; 9 bases map to TRBD1. The CDR3 totals 14 residues. J gave up 2 bases and V 4 bases, and 3 bases lay outside the gene matches. The germline CDR1 and CDR2 sequences are MNHEY and SVGAGI. DNA for the CDR3: TGTGCCAGCAGTTTCCGACAGGGGGCCTACGAGCAGTACTTC. Amino acid sequence: CASSFRQGAYEQYF.

This sequence joins TRBV19 and TRBJ1-5; 8 nucleotides agree with TRBD1. CDR1 is LNHDA and CDR2 is SQIVND in the germline V gene (reference sequence). V lost 0 bases, J lost 0 bases, and 1 base stayed unmatched. This CDR3 contains 16 residues. CDR3 protein: CASSIDGQGSNQPQHF. CDR3 nucleotide sequence: TGTGCCAGTAGTATAGATGGACAGGGTAGCAATCAGCCCCAGCATTTT.

The chain has TRBV27 and TRBJ2-1; no firm D call. The CDR3 runs to 15 residues. From germline, CDR1 is MNHEY and CDR2 SMNVEV (reference sequence). V was trimmed by 8 bases and J by 0 bases, leaving 14 bases between them. This CDR3 is CASCLQMNSYNEQFF. For the CDR3, the DNA is TGTGCCAGCTGCCTTCAGATGAACTCCTACAATGAGCAGTTCTTC.

The gene calls are TRBV12-3 or TRBV12-4 and TRBJ2-3; 8 positions agree with TRBD1. After removal of 5 bases from V and 5 bases from J, the junction contained 3 bases not matched to a gene. This CDR3 has 13 residues. The CDR3 loop is CASSPTGVDTQYF. The CDR3 nucleotides are TGTGCCAGCAGTCCGACAGGGGTAGATACGCAGTATTTT.

The chain joins TRBV12-3 or TRBV12-4 to TRBJ1-4; TRBD1 matches 7 bases. V lost 7 bases, J lost 8 bases, and 7 bases stayed unmatched. The CDR3 has 13 residues. CDR3 sequence (DNA): TGTGCCAGCAAGAGGGGGCTTAGCGAAAAACTGTTTTTT. It encodes CASKRGLSEKLFF.

The CDR3 spells CASSFVSDTQYF. The CDR3 DNA follows: TGTGCCAGCAGCTTCGTATCAGATACGCAGTATTTT. The V and J genes are TRBV7-9 and TRBJ2-3; D is undetermined. CDR1 is SEHNR, CDR2 FQNEAQ, per germline (reference sequence). The CDR3 is 12 residues long. V was clipped by 3 bases and J by 4 bases, with 5 bases between them.

J is TRBJ2-7 and V is TRBV27; 8 bases are shared with TRBD2. Germline CDR1 MNHEY, CDR2 SMNVEV (reference sequence). V dropped 7 bases and J dropped 5; count of bases not matched to a gene: 13. The CDR3 spans 15 residues. The DNA for the CDR3 is TGTGCCAGCATCCCCTTCGGGGGGGCCAGCAACGAGCAGTACTTC. This translates into CASIPFGGASNEQYF.

CDR3 bases: TGTGCCAGCAGAAGGGACAGAAGAAGTGAAGCTTTCTTT. Amino acids: CASRRDRRSEAFF. This chain uses TRBV27 with TRBJ1-1, with TRBD1 matching 7 bases. The CDR3 is 13 amino acids. Germline CDR1 is MNHEY and CDR2 is SMNVEV (reference sequence). J was trimmed by 7 bases and V by 6 bases; bases with no gene match: 8.